This passage covers 23 T cell receptor beta chains from one sample sequenced in a study of T-cell memory formation after mild COVID-19. Via MiXCR, TCRdb re-called the 5' RACE reads, giving one row per CDR3 protein. The repertoire holds roughly 130,000 distinct CDR3 sequences, about a sixth seen once, with 5.2% in the top ten. Material for sequencing was PBMCs or a T cell subset sorted from them (not recorded which). These receptors all come from a man aged 18 to 29 who had mild COVID-19 (a few samples of this study predate the infection). Cell type and time point are not known.

The chain is built from TRBV4-2 and TRBJ2-2; 7 bases line up with TRBD1. From germline, CDR1 is LGHNA and CDR2 YNFKEQ. This CDR3 has 15 amino acids. Germline trimming cut 7 bases from V and 2 bases from J; bases unmatched to any gene: 7. The CDR3 loop reads CASTADRANTGELFF. CDR3 sequence (DNA): TGTGCCAGCACCGCAGACAGGGCCAACACCGGGGAGCTGTTTTTT.

J is TRBJ1-1 and V is TRBV7-8, with 7 positions matching TRBD1. Looked up from germline, CDR1 is SGHVS and CDR2 is FQNEAQ. After removal of 3 bases from V and 10 bases from J, the junction contained 8 bases not matched to a gene. The CDR3 contains 13 residues. CDR3 nucleotide sequence: TGTGCCAGCAGCTTCGAGAGGGGGCTGAGAGCTTTCTTT. Amino acid sequence: CASSFERGLRAFF.

In this sample, this clonotype turned up a few times. The V and J genes are TRBV20-1 and TRBJ1-5; perhaps TRBD1 as D (6 bases). CDR1 and CDR2 from the germline V gene are DFQATT and SNEGSKA (reference sequence). The CDR3 loop spans 15 amino acids. V was clipped by 5 bases and J by 0 bases, with 14 bases between them. CDR3 nucleotides: TGCAGTGCTCGGCCCCAGGGGCATAGCAATCAGCCCCAGCATTTT. Amino acid sequence: CSARPQGHSNQPQHF.

The V and J genes are TRBV20-1 and TRBJ1-5; 9 bases align to TRBD1. The CDR3 contains 14 residues. CDR1 is DFQATT, CDR2 SNEGSKA, per germline (reference sequence). The V segment lost 6 bases and the J segment 6 bases; nucleotides outside the gene matches: 9. The CDR3 sequence: CSASTGGAGQPQHF. The CDR3 region has the DNA TGCAGTGCGAGTACAGGGGGCGCCGGTCAGCCCCAGCATTTT.

This clonotype was seen a handful of times. This rearrangement joins TRBV28 to TRBJ2-5; TRBD1 aligns across 9 bases. Losses at the gene ends were 4 bases for V and 2 bases for J; bases not matched to a gene: 2. The germline gives CDR1 MDHEN, CDR2 SYDVKM. The CDR3 is made up of 14 amino acids. The CDR3 bases are TGTGCCAGCAGTTGGGGACAGGGTCAAGAGACCCAGTACTTC. It yields the protein CASSWGQGQETQYF.

V usage is TRBV5-1 and J usage is TRBJ1-1, with D perhaps TRBD1 (5 bases). V was shortened by 0 bases and J by 5 bases, with 11 bases between the two germline ends. Germline V lookup: CDR1 SGHRS, CDR2 YFSETQ. The CDR3 length is 14 residues. This CDR3 is CASSLVGAGTEAFF. For the CDR3, the DNA is TGCGCCAGCAGCTTGGTCGGGGCGGGGACTGAAGCTTTCTTT. Filled out from reference TRBV5-1 and TRBJ1-1, the complete variable domain reads KAGVTQTPRYLIKTRGQQVTLSCSPISGHRSVSWYQQTPGQGLQFLFEYFSETQRNKGNFPGRFSGRQFSNSRSEMNVSTLELGDSALYLCASSLVGAGTEAFFGQGTRLTVV.

V is TRBV6-5 and J is TRBJ2-7, with 10 bases that match TRBD2. With V trimmed by 3 bases and J by 2 bases, 7 bases remained unmatched. The CDR3 contains 16 residues. Germline V gene sequence: CDR1 MNHEY, CDR2 SVGAGI. The CDR3 here is CASSYSGLAVAYEQYF. The CDR3 DNA sequence: TGTGCCAGCAGTTATTCAGGACTAGCGGTGGCCTACGAGCAGTACTTC.

This clonotype was seen a handful of times. The rearrangement links TRBV27 to TRBJ1-5; D is ambiguous. V shed 5 bases and J shed 1 base, with 21 bases lying between them. This CDR3 region has 18 residues. Germline assignment: CDR1 MNHEY and CDR2 SMNVEV (reference sequence). Written as DNA, the CDR3 is TGTGCCAGCAGTCCGGACGAAACCCGGGCGCGGAGCAATCAGCCCCAGCATTTT. Protein sequence: CASSPDETRARSNQPQHF.

This clonotype was picked up a small number of times. The V call is TRBV6-6, the J call TRBJ2-5; 7 bases map to TRBD1. Germline V gene lookup returns CDR1 MNHNY and CDR2 SVGAGI (reference sequence). Unmatched junction bases numbered 8, after V lost 7 bases and J lost 3 bases. This CDR3 comprises 14 residues. CDR3 amino acids: CASTPHDREETQYF. The DNA for the CDR3 is TGTGCCAGCACCCCGCACGACAGGGAAGAGACCCAGTACTTC.

This clonotype was seen at least ten times. The chain joins TRBV12-3 or TRBV12-4 to TRBJ2-1; maybe TRBD2 (6 bases). There are 12 residues in the CDR3. Trimming stripped 2 bases from V and 10 bases from J, with 9 bases between. CDR3 sequence: CASSLWSGEQFF. CDR3 coding DNA: TGTGCCAGCAGTTTATGGAGCGGGGAGCAGTTCTTC.

This clonotype appeared a few times. The chain recombines TRBV3-1 with TRBJ2-5, with TRBD2 as a possible D gene (5 bases). The germline V gene has CDR1 LGHDT and CDR2 YNNKEL (reference sequence). V was pared by 4 bases and J by 0 bases, with 15 bases between. CDR3 length: 16 amino acids. This chain's CDR3 is CASSLRTDSYQETQYF. The CDR3 DNA reads as TGTGCCAGCAGCCTGAGGACGGACTCGTACCAAGAGACCCAGTACTTC.

The V gene is TRBV11-2, the J gene TRBJ1-6; weak D call: TRBD1 (6 bases). This CDR3 is 15 amino acids long. Trimming took 4 bases from V and 10 from J, leaving 17 bases between them. In germline, CDR1 is SGHAT, CDR2 FQNNGV. The CDR3 here is CASSSLGQRQSPLHF. CDR3 nucleotides: TGTGCCAGCAGCTCCCTCGGACAGCGCCAATCACCCCTCCACTTT.

This clonotype was seen more than once but under ten times. The chain links TRBV10-3 to TRBJ1-1; 12 nucleotides align to TRBD1. The CDR3 loop spans 15 amino acids. Losses at the gene ends were 0 bases for V and 4 bases for J; bases not matched to a gene: 0. Germline V gene data show CDR1 as ENHRY and CDR2 as SYGVKD. The CDR3 reads CAISESGQGATEAFF. The CDR3 nucleotides are TGTGCCATCAGTGAGTCGGGACAGGGGGCCACTGAAGCTTTCTTT.

This clonotype was seen at least ten times. The chain carries TRBV7-3 and TRBJ2-5, with TRBD2 as a possible D gene (6 bases). The CDR3 extends over 13 amino acids. CDR1 and CDR2 (germline): SGHTA, FQGTGA. Deletions cut 3 bases from V and 2 bases from J, with 7 bases between. The CDR3 nucleotides are TGTGCCAGCAGCTTGGACTATCAAGAGACCCAGTACTTC. Translation: CASSLDYQETQYF.

This chain's CDR3 is CASSAEPETQYF. In DNA form, the CDR3 reads TGTGCCAGCAGCGCAGAACCGGAGACCCAGTACTTC. This chain connects TRBV9 to TRBJ2-5; no clear D. The CDR3 sequence is 12 residues long. Germline CDR1 reads SGDLS; CDR2 reads YYNGEE. V lost 3 bases and J 5 bases, leaving 8 bases between the germline ends.

The chain joins TRBV6-5 to TRBJ1-1; TRBD1 is a possible D gene (6 bases). V was trimmed by 0 bases and J by 1 base, leaving 6 bases between them. The germline gives CDR1 MNHEY, CDR2 SVGAGI. The CDR3 is made up of 14 amino acids. CDR3 bases: TGTGCCAGCAGTTACTCGACAGGGAACACTGAAGCTTTCTTT. Residues: CASSYSTGNTEAFF.

The chain combines TRBV29-1 with TRBJ1-1; TRBD1 matches at 7 bases. V trimming: 4 bases; J trimming: 12 bases; junction bases outside the gene matches: 11. CDR3 length: 12 amino acids. The germline gives CDR1 SQVTM, CDR2 ANQGSEA. The CDR3, as DNA: TGCAGCGTTGTGCTCACAGGGGTACTTCCTTTCTTT. Its translation: CSVVLTGVLPFF.

This chain connects TRBV18 to TRBJ1-1; the match to TRBD1 covers 7 bases. V lost 5 bases to trimming and J lost 6 bases; unmatched junction nucleotides: 6. The CDR3 runs to 13 residues. Per the germline V gene, CDR1 is KGHSH and CDR2 is LQKENI. CDR3 in DNA: TGTGCCAGCTCAGCTACAGGGGTGGCTGAAGCTTTCTTT. Translation: CASSATGVAEAFF. Full variable domain (remainder filled in from reference TRBV18 and TRBJ1-1): NAGVMQNPRHLVRRRGQEARLRCSPMKGHSHVYWYRQLPEEGLKFMVYLQKENIIDESGMPKERFSAEFPKEGPSILRIQQVVRGDSAAYFCASSATGVAEAFFGQGTRLTVV.

In this sample, this clonotype turned up a few times. This sequence joins TRBV12-3 or TRBV12-4 and TRBJ2-5, with D uncertain. V gave up 3 bases and J gave up 5 bases, with 13 bases separating them. The CDR3 covers 14 residues. The CDR3 reads CASSFPHTRETQYF. CDR3 coding DNA: TGTGCCAGCAGTTTTCCGCATACGCGGGAGACCCAGTACTTC.

This chain links TRBV21-1 with TRBJ2-4; the table calls TRBD1, which could not be checked here. TRBV21-1 is designated a pseudogene. The length of the CDR3 is 17 residues. The CDR3 region has the DNA TGTGCCAGCAGCATCCGGGACAGGGCCATGGTCAAAAACATTCAGTACTTC. Its translation: CASSIRDRAMVKNIQYF.

The chain links TRBV7-2 to TRBJ2-1; D perhaps matches TRBD1 (5 bases). The CDR3 is 15 residues long. V was trimmed by 5 bases and J by 5 bases, leaving 16 bases between them. Per germline, CDR1 SGHTA and CDR2 FQGNSA. The CDR3 loop is CASSPKGLLDNEQFF. The CDR3 coding sequence is TGTGCCAGCAGCCCTAAGGGGCTCCTCGACAATGAGCAGTTCTTC.

This clonotype showed up just a few times. The chain recombines TRBV28 with TRBJ2-5; TRBD2 agrees at 8 bases. CDR3 size: 15 residues. Germline lookup yields CDR1 MDHEN and CDR2 SYDVKM. The junction had 14 bases not matched to a gene; V was cut back by 10 bases and J by 4 bases. The CDR3 region is CATKGGGGLRETQYF. The DNA of the CDR3 is TGTGCCACTAAGGGGGGCGGGGGGCTACGAGAGACCCAGTACTTC.

This sequence joins TRBV5-1 and TRBJ2-5; D may be TRBD2 (5 bases). Germline V gene data show CDR1 as SGHRS and CDR2 as YFSETQ. V was trimmed by 4 bases and J by 5 bases, leaving 21 bases between them. The CDR3 has 16 amino acids. CDR3 amino acids: CASSENGVPGLETQYF. The CDR3 coding sequence is TGCGCCAGCAGCGAGAACGGGGTCCCAGGATTGGAGACCCAGTACTTC.